This note documents a single T cell receptor (beta chain) sequence. In germline, CDR1 is MGHRA, CDR2 YSYEKL. The ends lost 6 bases at V and 7 bases at J; junction bases unmatched: 11. This CDR3 contains 15 residues. RNA totalling about 0.45 to 1 ug underwent reverse transcription with random hexamers. The CDR3 of TCR beta was amplified by immunoSEQ multiplex PCR across 54 Vbeta and 13 Jbeta. TCRdb re-analysed the immunoSEQ multiplex PCR reads in MiXCR, keeping a single row per CDR3 protein. The data hold about 400,000 distinct CDR3 sequences, with around 83% observed a single time. The source of the sample is a study of CD8 T cells in Susac syndrome.

This sequence originates from a human donor with multiple sclerosis. The chain combines TRBV4-1 with TRBJ2-1; 8 bases are shared with TRBD2. Source material: CD8+ T cells from PBMCs. CDR3 in amino acids: CASSQSSGAPNEQFF. The CDR3 DNA reads as TGCGCCAGCAGTCAGAGTAGCGGGGCGCCGAATGAGCAGTTCTTC.